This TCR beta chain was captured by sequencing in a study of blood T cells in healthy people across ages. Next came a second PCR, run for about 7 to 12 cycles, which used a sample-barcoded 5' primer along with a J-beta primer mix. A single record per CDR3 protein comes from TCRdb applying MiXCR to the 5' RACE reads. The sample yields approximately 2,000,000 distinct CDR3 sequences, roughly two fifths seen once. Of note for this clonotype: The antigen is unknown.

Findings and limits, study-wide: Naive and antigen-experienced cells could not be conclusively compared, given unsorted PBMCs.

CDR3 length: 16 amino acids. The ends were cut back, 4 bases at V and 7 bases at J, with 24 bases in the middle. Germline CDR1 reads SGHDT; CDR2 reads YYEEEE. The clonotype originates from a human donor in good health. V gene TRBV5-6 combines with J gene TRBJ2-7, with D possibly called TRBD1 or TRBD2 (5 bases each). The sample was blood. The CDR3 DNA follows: TGTGCCAGCAGCCAGACGGCACGGGGCAGATCAAAGGAGCAGTACTTC. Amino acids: CASSQTARGRSKEQYF.